This T cell receptor (beta chain) was recorded in a study of CD8+CD57+ T cells in acquired aplastic anemia. The patients chosen for sequencing had shown expansion of CD8+CD57+ cells (detected by flow cytometry). V gave up 5 bases and J gave up 4 bases, with 9 bases separating them. Germline CDR1 and CDR2: SNHLY and FYNNEI. The CDR3 covers 14 residues. TCR beta VDJ combinations and CDR3 sequences were profiled from genomic DNA. TCRdb reprocessed the reads via MiXCR and lists one record per CDR3 protein. The table lists under 350,000 distinct CDR3 sequences, under 65% of them singletons, with under 1.5% in the top ten.

The sample was sorted CD4+, CD8+, or CD8+CD57+ T cells (not recorded which) from PBMCs. The receptor's source is a human donor with aplastic anemia. The chain couples TRBV2 to TRBJ1-6; D is undetermined. The DNA for the CDR3 is TGTGCCAGCAGTACCGGGATTTATAATTCACCCCTCCACTTT. This gives the protein CASSTGIYNSPLHF.